Below are 27 T cell receptor beta chains sequenced from a single sample in a study of spatial heterogeneity in lung cancer. The time point was: sample taken at primary tumor resection. Whole RNA, isolated from tumor, nontumor lung or frozen PBMC, was sequenced without prior sorting. One entry per CDR3 protein results from TCRdb running MiXCR on the 5' RACE reads. The data contain tens of thousands of distinct CDR3 sequences, roughly 5% of them singletons. Source: PBMCs, taken at surgery. Receptors originate from a female donor with early-stage non-small cell lung cancer.

This clonotype was counted at least ten times. V gene TRBV5-1 combines with J gene TRBJ2-7, with 7 bases fitting TRBD1. Germline loops: CDR1 SGHRS, CDR2 YFSETQ. V lost 4 bases to trimming and J lost 4 bases; unmatched junction nucleotides: 11. CDR3 length: 15 residues. In DNA form, the CDR3 reads TGCGCCAGCAGCGAAACAGGGGTTCTTATGTACGAGCAGTACTTC. The encoded protein is CASSETGVLMYEQYF. Looking up the rest from reference TRBV5-1 and TRBJ2-7 gives the full variable domain: KAGVTQTPRYLIKTRGQQVTLSCSPISGHRSVSWYQQTPGQGLQFLFEYFSETQRNKGNFPGRFSGRQFSNSRSEMNVSTLELGDSALYLCASSETGVLMYEQYFGPGTRLTVT.

The rearrangement joins TRBV6-2 or TRBV6-3 to TRBJ2-1; 8 nucleotides line up with TRBD2. The CDR3 extends over 13 amino acids. CDR1 MNHEY and CDR2 SVGEGT come from the germline V gene. V trimming: 6 bases; J trimming: 8 bases; junction bases outside the gene matches: 6. This CDR3 is CASSRETSDEQFF. Written as DNA, the CDR3 is TGTGCCAGCAGCCGAGAGACTAGCGATGAGCAGTTCTTC.

This clonotype was recorded at least ten times. This rearrangement joins TRBV6-1 to TRBJ1-1; the match to TRBD1 covers 10 bases. CDR1 and CDR2 from the germline V gene are MNHNS and SASEGT. Losses at the gene ends were 8 bases for V and 4 bases for J; bases not matched to a gene: 13. CDR3 length: 16 amino acids. In nucleotides, the CDR3 is TGTGCCAGCCGACCTTCGGACAGGGGGGAGGGCACTGAAGCTTTCTTT. Its protein is CASRPSDRGEGTEAFF.

The table lists this clonotype with many counts. The rearrangement links TRBV11-2 to TRBJ1-1; D remains ambiguous. Germline V gene lookup returns CDR1 SGHAT and CDR2 FQNNGV. V dropped 3 bases and J dropped 0 bases, with 2 bases sitting between them. The CDR3 covers 12 residues. CDR3 sequence: CASSFVNTEAFF. In nucleotides, the CDR3 is TGTGCCAGCAGCTTCGTGAACACTGAAGCTTTCTTT.

At least ten counts were recorded for this clonotype. J is TRBJ2-3 and V is TRBV6-5, with 9 bases fitting TRBD2. With 4 bases clipped from V and 3 bases from J, the junction kept 17 bases outside the gene matches. The germline CDR1 and CDR2 sequences are MNHEY and SVGAGI. The CDR3 sequence is 19 residues long. The DNA of the CDR3 is TGTGCCAGCAGTTTAAACCCCGGGGCTAGCGGGGCAAGAACAGATACGCAGTATTTT. Its translation: CASSLNPGASGARTDTQYF.

Ten or more counts support this clonotype. The chain employs TRBV5-1 and TRBJ2-5, with 10 positions matching TRBD2. J gave up 4 bases and V 4 bases, and 7 bases lay outside the gene matches. The CDR3 covers 15 residues. In germline, CDR1 is SGHRS, CDR2 YFSETQ. CDR3 sequence reads: CASSEGLAYRETQYF. Here the CDR3 DNA reads TGCGCCAGCAGCGAGGGACTAGCGTACCGAGAGACCCAGTACTTC.

This clonotype appeared many times. The rearrangement uses TRBV5-5 and TRBJ2-4, with 7 bases fitting TRBD1. The CDR3 is 18 residues long. After removal of 7 bases from V and 0 bases from J, the junction contained 16 bases not matched to a gene. The germline V gene has CDR1 SGHKS and CDR2 YYEKEE (reference sequence). CDR3 sequence (DNA): TGTGCCAGCGCGACAGGGTTTGTCACCCGTACAGCCAAAAACATTCAGTACTTC. Amino acid sequence: CASATGFVTRTAKNIQYF.

The table lists this clonotype with many counts. The chain carries TRBV7-2 and TRBJ2-3; 8 bases fit TRBD1. Germline V lookup: CDR1 SGHTA, CDR2 FQGNSA. CDR3 length: 15 residues. The V segment lost 3 bases and the J segment 5 bases; nucleotides outside the gene matches: 7. CDR3 bases: TGTGCCAGCAGCTTGGCAGGGGGCAGCGAAGATACGCAGTATTTT. Translated: CASSLAGGSEDTQYF. Drawing the rest from reference TRBV7-2 and TRBJ2-3, the complete variable domain is GAGVSQSPSNKVTEKGKDVELRCDPISGHTALYWYRQSLGQGLEFLIYFQGNSAPDKSGLPSDRFSAERTGGSVSTLTIQRTQQEDSAVYLCASSLAGGSEDTQYFGPGTRLTVL.

This clonotype came up many times. The chain joins TRBV15 to TRBJ1-4; D not certain. Germline CDR1 reads LNHNV; CDR2 reads YYDKDF (reference sequence). This CDR3 spans 14 amino acids. With 3 bases removed from V and 5 bases from J, the gap between germline ends came to 10 bases. CDR3 protein: CATSRGGVNEKLFF. DNA for the CDR3: TGTGCCACCAGCAGGGGCGGGGTCAATGAAAAACTGTTTTTT.

The sample holds a few counts of this clonotype. The gene calls are TRBV2 and TRBJ2-7; TRBD2 is a possible D gene (6 bases). CDR3 size: 15 residues. Germline V CDR1 and CDR2: SNHLY, FYNNEI. V gave up 0 bases and J gave up 4 bases, with 13 bases separating them. The CDR3 DNA sequence: TGTGCCAGCAGTGAAGCGGAGGCGGGGACGTACGAGCAGTACTTC. Translated, it gives CASSEAEAGTYEQYF. The full variable domain, rest sourced from reference TRBV2 and TRBJ2-7, is EPEVTQTPSHQVTQMGQEVILRCVPISNHLYFYWYRQILGQKVEFLVSFYNNEISEKSEIFDDQFSVERPDGSNFTLKIRSTKLEDSAMYFCASSEAEAGTYEQYFGPGTRLTVT.

This clonotype was seen ten or more times. The chain is built from TRBV7-9 and TRBJ2-7, with 7 bases aligning to TRBD1. CDR3 length equals 15 residues. Per the germline V gene, CDR1 is SEHNR and CDR2 is FQNEAQ (reference sequence). Germline trimming cut 1 base from V and 0 bases from J; bases unmatched to any gene: 3. DNA of the CDR3: TGTGCCAGCAGCTTAGGGCAGGGGGTCTCCTACGAGCAGTACTTC. It specifies CASSLGQGVSYEQYF. Filled out from reference TRBV7-9 and TRBJ2-7, the complete variable domain reads DTGVSQNPRHKITKRGQNVTFRCDPISEHNRLYWYRQTLGQGPEFLTYFQNEAQLEKSRLLSDRFSAERPKGSFSTLEIQRTEQGDSAMYLCASSLGQGVSYEQYFGPGTRLTVT.

At least ten counts were recorded for this clonotype. The chain has TRBV10-3 and TRBJ2-3; 7 bases agree with TRBD2. CDR1 is ENHRY and CDR2 is SYGVKD in the germline V gene. Unmatched junction bases numbered 3, after V lost 2 bases and J lost 4 bases. The CDR3 is 14 amino acids. The CDR3 DNA sequence: TGTGCCATCAGTGAGAGCGGGGTAGCAGATACGCAGTATTTT. Amino acids: CAISESGVADTQYF.

This clonotype was observed many times. The rearrangement links TRBV20-1 to TRBJ1-6; D remains unclear. Germline values: CDR1 DFQATT, CDR2 SNEGSKA (reference sequence). V gave up 0 bases and J gave up 4 bases, with 13 bases separating them. This CDR3 region has 16 residues. CDR3 protein: CSAREDRTGYNSPLHF. The CDR3 DNA follows: TGCAGTGCTAGAGAGGATAGGACGGGGTATAATTCACCCCTCCACTTT.

In regard to this clonotype: Since a much larger clone is just one base distant, this may be a read error. This chain uses TRBV18 with TRBJ2-5; D call uncertain. Germline CDR1 and CDR2: KGHSH and LQKENI. The CDR3 is made up of 13 amino acids. CDR3 sequence reads: CASSPRYGETQHF. The CDR3 bases are TGTGCCAGCTCACCTCGCTACGGAGAGACCCAGCACTTC. Filled out from reference TRBV18 and TRBJ2-5, the complete variable domain reads NAGVMQNPRHLVRRRGQEARLRCSPMKGHSHVYWYRQLPEEGLKFMVYLQKENIIDESGMPKERFSAEFPKEGPSILRIQQVVRGDSAAYFCASSPRYGETQHFGPGTRLLVL.

This clonotype was recorded many times. The chain is built from TRBV2 and TRBJ1-3, with a tentative D call TRBD1 (6 bases). The CDR3 runs 14 residues. Trimming left V 6 bases short and J 2 bases short, with 11 bases between. The germline V gene has CDR1 SNHLY and CDR2 FYNNEI. DNA of the CDR3: TGTGCCAGCAGGGGGGCAGGGGCTGGAAACACCATATATTTT. This codes for CASRGAGAGNTIYF.

This clonotype was found a few times. The V gene is TRBV30, the J gene TRBJ1-4; D is perhaps TRBD1 (5 bases). This CDR3 is 13 amino acids long. V was cut by 4 bases and J by 8 bases, with 14 bases left in between. Germline V lookup: CDR1 GTSNPN, CDR2 SVGIG (reference sequence). The CDR3 region is CAWMVQGAEKLFF. In DNA, the CDR3 is TGTGCCTGGATGGTCCAGGGTGCCGAAAAACTGTTTTTT.

In this sample, this clonotype turned up a few times. This chain's CDR3 is CASSVWHSGNTIYF. DNA for the CDR3: TGTGCCAGCAGCGTATGGCACTCTGGAAACACCATATATTTT. The V and J genes are TRBV9 and TRBJ1-3, with D unresolved. CDR1 and CDR2 (germline): SGDLS, YYNGEE. The ends were cut back, 1 base at V and 0 bases at J, with 5 bases in the middle. The CDR3 spans 14 residues.

The chain is built from TRBV6-2 or TRBV6-3 and TRBJ2-7; 8 bases align to TRBD2. The CDR3 has 15 residues. From germline, CDR1 is MNHEY and CDR2 SVGEGT. V lost 3 bases and J lost 4; bases outside the gene matches: 8. The CDR3 here is CASSYSTSALYEQYF. CDR3 DNA: TGTGCCAGCAGTTATTCGACTAGCGCCCTATACGAGCAGTACTTC.

This clonotype has only a few counts. The chain combines TRBV5-8 with TRBJ2-1; TRBD1 aligns across 7 bases. The CDR3 consists of 17 residues. With 3 bases clipped from V and 0 bases from J, the junction kept 9 bases outside the gene matches. The V gene's germline CDR1 is SGHTS and CDR2 YDEGEE. CDR3 sequence reads: CASSWKRDSGSYNEQFF. The CDR3 DNA sequence: TGTGCCAGCAGCTGGAAAAGGGACAGCGGCTCCTACAATGAGCAGTTCTTC.

Many counts were recorded for this clonotype. This chain links TRBV20-1 with TRBJ2-1; D uncertain. CDR3 length equals 12 residues. Trimming stripped 5 bases from V and 6 bases from J, with 11 bases between. Per germline, CDR1 DFQATT and CDR2 SNEGSKA (reference sequence). This CDR3 reads CSARMVRNEQFF. CDR3 coding DNA: TGCAGTGCTCGAATGGTTCGCAATGAGCAGTTCTTC.

At least ten counts were recorded for this clonotype. The gene calls are TRBV28 and TRBJ2-1, with D perhaps matching TRBD1 (5 bases). Germline lookup yields CDR1 MDHEN and CDR2 SYDVKM. The germline V and J ends were trimmed by 5 bases and 7 bases, with 9 bases remaining between them. The CDR3 loop spans 12 amino acids. The CDR3 loop is CASSTRQNEQFF. The CDR3 DNA reads as TGTGCCAGCAGTACGAGACAGAATGAGCAGTTCTTC.

This chain links TRBV29-1 with TRBJ2-3, with 7 positions matching TRBD2. V lost 7 bases to trimming and J lost 2 bases; unmatched junction nucleotides: 3. The CDR3 covers 12 residues. In germline, CDR1 is SQVTM, CDR2 ANQGSEA. In nucleotides, the CDR3 is TGCAGCGAACAGCGGGACACAGATACGCAGTATTTT. Translating gives CSEQRDTDTQYF.

In this sample, this clonotype turned up many times. The chain couples TRBV5-4 to TRBJ2-3; tentative D call: TRBD2 (5 bases). Trimming cost V 7 bases and J 0 bases, with 9 bases left between them. This CDR3 comprises 13 residues. Germline V gene data show CDR1 as SGHNT and CDR2 as YYREEE (reference sequence). CDR3 amino acids: CASAEASTDTQYF. CDR3 nucleotide sequence: TGTGCCAGCGCGGAGGCTAGCACAGATACGCAGTATTTT.

V and J are TRBV29-1 and TRBJ2-5; D ambiguous. CDR1 and CDR2 from the germline V gene are SQVTM and ANQGSEA. This CDR3 has 12 residues. CDR3 loop: CGPGPRAETQYF. DNA for the CDR3: TGCGGGCCGGGCCCAAGGGCCGAGACCCAGTACTTC. Complete variable domain (other parts from reference TRBV29-1 and TRBJ2-5): SAVISQKPSRDICQRGTSLTIQCQVDSQVTMMFWYRQQPGQSLTLIATANQGSEATYESGFVIDKFPISRPNLTFSTLTVSNMSPEDSSIYLCGPGPRAETQYFGPGTRLLVL.

This clonotype has more than one count but fewer than ten. The rearrangement uses TRBV27 and TRBJ2-3; 11 nucleotides align to TRBD2. The CDR3 contains 17 residues. Per germline, CDR1 MNHEY and CDR2 SMNVEV (reference sequence). The V gene end was trimmed by 5 bases and the J gene end by 3 bases; junction bases not matched to a gene: 10. This chain's CDR3 is CASSPRGASGRTDTQYF. The CDR3 coding sequence is TGTGCCAGCAGTCCCCGGGGGGCTAGCGGGAGGACAGATACGCAGTATTTT.

This clonotype was found many times. The V call is TRBV27, the J call TRBJ2-1; 7 nucleotides match TRBD2. The V and J ends lost 5 bases and 5 bases, in that order; junction bases with no gene match: 9. There are 15 residues in the CDR3. Germline lookup yields CDR1 MNHEY and CDR2 SMNVEV (reference sequence). The CDR3 loop reads CASSAGVGGDNEQFF. CDR3 in DNA: TGTGCCAGCAGTGCCGGAGTGGGAGGGGACAATGAGCAGTTCTTC.

In this sample, this clonotype turned up many times. V is TRBV21-1 and J is TRBJ2-3. TRBV21-1 corresponds to a pseudogene. The length of the CDR3 is 12 residues. CDR3 bases: TGTGCCAGCAGCAAAGTTGCAGATACGCAGTATTTT. This sequence encodes CASSKVADTQYF.